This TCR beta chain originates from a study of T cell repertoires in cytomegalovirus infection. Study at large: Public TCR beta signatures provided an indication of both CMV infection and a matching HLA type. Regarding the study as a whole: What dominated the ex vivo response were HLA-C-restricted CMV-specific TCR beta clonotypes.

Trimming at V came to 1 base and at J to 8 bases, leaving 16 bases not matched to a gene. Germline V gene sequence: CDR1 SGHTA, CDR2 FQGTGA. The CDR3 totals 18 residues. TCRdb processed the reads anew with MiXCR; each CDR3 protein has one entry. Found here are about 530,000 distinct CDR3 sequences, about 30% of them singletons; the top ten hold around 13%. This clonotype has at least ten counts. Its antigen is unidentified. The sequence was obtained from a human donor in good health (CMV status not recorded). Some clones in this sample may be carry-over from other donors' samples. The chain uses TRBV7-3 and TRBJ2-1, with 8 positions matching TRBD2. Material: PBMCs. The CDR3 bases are TGTGCCAGCAGCTTAAAATCCGCGGGAGCGGGGGTGTTTGATGAGCAGTTCTTC. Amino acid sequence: CASSLKSAGAGVFDEQFF.